The present T cell receptor (beta chain) was sequenced within a study of T cells in Graves' hyperthyroidism and ophthalmopathy. Amplification yielded TCR beta CDR3 regions, with RNA transcripts as the source. The study used the HTBI primer set for a first-round RT-PCR of the TCR CDR3. TCRdb reprocessed the multiplex PCR reads with MiXCR, giving one entry per CDR3 protein. The table shows 250,000 to 400,000 distinct CDR3 sequences, with roughly 13% occurring only once. V lost 2 bases and J 2 bases, leaving 21 bases between the germline ends. The CDR3 is 19 amino acids. Per germline, CDR1 MNHEY and CDR2 SVGEGT.

This TCR derives from a woman aged 40 to 50 with Graves' ophthalmopathy. Sequencing was carried out using blood. V usage is TRBV6-2 or TRBV6-3 and J usage is TRBJ2-2; weak D call: TRBD2 (6 bases). The CDR3, as DNA: TGTGCCAGCAGTTACGGGGCCCCCGGATGGGGGGTAAACACCGGGGAGCTGTTTTTT. Translation: CASSYGAPGWGVNTGELFF.